This T cell receptor beta chain comes out of a study of patients and donors after allogeneic stem cell transplantation. TCRdb called the RT-PCR reads again in MiXCR, with one record for every CDR3 protein. The sample records approximately 220,000 distinct CDR3 sequences, around 40% being singletons. The sequence was obtained from a human donor who was either an allogeneic HSCT recipient or a stem cell or donor lymphocyte infusion donor (not recorded which). It is not recorded whose cells these are; they may come from a transplant donor. Specimen: blood, either unsorted or a sorted T cell fraction (not recorded which).

The CDR3 bases are TGTGCCAGCAGCTTAACGGCCGGGGATGGCTACACCTTC. It encodes CASSLTAGDGYTF. The chain joins TRBV7-2 to TRBJ1-2; D uncertain. Germline V gene sequence: CDR1 SGHTA, CDR2 FQGNSA. This CDR3 is built from 13 residues. Trimming removed 2 bases at V and 6 bases at J, with 10 bases between.